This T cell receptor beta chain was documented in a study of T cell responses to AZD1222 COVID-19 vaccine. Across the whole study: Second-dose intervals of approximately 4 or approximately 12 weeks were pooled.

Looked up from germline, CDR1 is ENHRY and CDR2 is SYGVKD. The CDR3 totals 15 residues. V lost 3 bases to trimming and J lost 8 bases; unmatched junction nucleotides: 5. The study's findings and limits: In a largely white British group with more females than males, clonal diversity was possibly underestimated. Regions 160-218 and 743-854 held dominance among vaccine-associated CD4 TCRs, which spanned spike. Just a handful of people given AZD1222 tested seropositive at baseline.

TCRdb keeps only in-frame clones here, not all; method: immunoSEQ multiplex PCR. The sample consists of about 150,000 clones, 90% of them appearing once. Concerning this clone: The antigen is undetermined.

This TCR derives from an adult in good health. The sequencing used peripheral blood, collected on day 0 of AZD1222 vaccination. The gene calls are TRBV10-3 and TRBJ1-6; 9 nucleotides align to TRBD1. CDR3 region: CAISERDRADSPLHF. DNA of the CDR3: TGTGCCATCAGTGAAAGGGACAGGGCGGATTCACCCCTCCACTTT.